This section outlines one T cell receptor (beta chain) sequence together with its context. As yet, its antigen is unknown. These data originate in a study of cytomegalovirus exposure and HLA in healthy donors. V gave up 2 bases and J gave up 6 bases; unmatched junction bases: 6. Germline V CDR1 and CDR2: ENHRY, SYGVKD. The CDR3 length is 15 residues. Study-wide points: The likely origin of a cluster of highly shared sequence variants was a sequencing artifact. Several of the most significant clusters appeared, in a later analysis, to be linked to common viral pathogens. Productive status was seen about 90% or about 30% of the time for most TCR beta V segments in an earlier analysis.

PCR primers comprised 60 Vbeta and 13 Jbeta primers. Clones were sequenced by immunoSEQ multiplex PCR, and TCRdb holds only the in-frame ones, with some missing. The data show tens of thousands of clones, roughly four fifths seen once. The chain carries TRBV10-3 and TRBJ2-3, with 9 bases matching TRBD2. The sequenced sample was PBMCs. The clonotype comes from a man over 45 in good health and CMV-seronegative. The DNA for the CDR3 is TGTGCCATCAGTGAGAGGTTAGCGGGGGCCGATACGCAGTATTTT. Amino acid sequence: CAISERLAGADTQYF.